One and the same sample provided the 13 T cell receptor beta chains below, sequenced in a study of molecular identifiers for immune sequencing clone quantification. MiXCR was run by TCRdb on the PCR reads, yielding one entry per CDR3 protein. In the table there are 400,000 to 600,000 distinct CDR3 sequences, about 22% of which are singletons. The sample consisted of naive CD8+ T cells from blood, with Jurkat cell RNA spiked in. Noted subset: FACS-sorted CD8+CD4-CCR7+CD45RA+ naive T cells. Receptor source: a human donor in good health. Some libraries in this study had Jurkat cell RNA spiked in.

CDR3 loop: CASRFPDRWGLSGANVLTF. As DNA, the CDR3 is TGTGCAAGTCGCTTCCCCGACAGGTGGGGATTAAGTGGGGCCAACGTCCTGACTTTC. The chain uses TRBV12-2 and TRBJ2-6; the D call TRBD1 from the table was never checked on the DNA. TRBV12-2 is a pseudogene locus. CDR3 length: 19 amino acids.

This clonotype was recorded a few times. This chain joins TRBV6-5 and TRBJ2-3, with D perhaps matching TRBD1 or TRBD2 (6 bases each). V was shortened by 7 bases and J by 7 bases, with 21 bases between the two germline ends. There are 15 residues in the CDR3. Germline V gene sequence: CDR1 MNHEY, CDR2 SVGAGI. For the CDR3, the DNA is TGTGCCAGCAACCCCGGGGGCAGGCTGGTTTATACGCAGTATTTT. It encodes CASNPGGRLVYTQYF.

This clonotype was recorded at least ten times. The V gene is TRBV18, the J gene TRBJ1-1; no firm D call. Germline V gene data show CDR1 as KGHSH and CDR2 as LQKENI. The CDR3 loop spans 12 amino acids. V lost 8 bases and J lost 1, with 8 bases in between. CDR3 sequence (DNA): TGTGCCAGCAGTCCAGGGAACACTGAAGCTTTCTTT. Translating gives CASSPGNTEAFF.

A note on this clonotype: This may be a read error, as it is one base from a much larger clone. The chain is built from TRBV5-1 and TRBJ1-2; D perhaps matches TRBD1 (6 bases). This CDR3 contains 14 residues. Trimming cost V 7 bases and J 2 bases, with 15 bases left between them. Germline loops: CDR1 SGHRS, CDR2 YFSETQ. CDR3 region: CASGPSTGNYGYTF. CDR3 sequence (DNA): TGCGCCAGCGGCCCTTCCACAGGGAACTATGGCTACACCTTC. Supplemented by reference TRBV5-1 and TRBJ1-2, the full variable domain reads KAGVTQTPRYLIKTRGQQVTLSCSPISGHRSVSWYQQTPGQGLQFLFEYFSETQRNKGNFPGRFSGRQFSNSRSEMNVSTLELGDSALYLCASGPSTGNYGYTFGSGTRLTVV.

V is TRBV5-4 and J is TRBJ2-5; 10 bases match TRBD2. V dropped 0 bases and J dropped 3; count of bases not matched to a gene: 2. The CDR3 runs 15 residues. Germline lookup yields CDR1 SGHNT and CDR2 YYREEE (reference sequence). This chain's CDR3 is CASSLGTSGKETQYF. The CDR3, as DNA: TGTGCCAGCAGCTTGGGGACTAGCGGTAAAGAGACCCAGTACTTC.

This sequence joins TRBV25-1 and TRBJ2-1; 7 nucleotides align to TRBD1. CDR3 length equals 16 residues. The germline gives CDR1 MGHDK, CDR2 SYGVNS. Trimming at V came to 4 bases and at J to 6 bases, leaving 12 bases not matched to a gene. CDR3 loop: CASSVTGSQLFNEQFF. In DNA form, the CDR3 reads TGTGCCAGCAGTGTGACAGGGAGTCAATTATTCAATGAGCAGTTCTTC.

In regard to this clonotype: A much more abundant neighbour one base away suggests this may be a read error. CDR3 sequence: CASRRTGDSEKLFF. The CDR3 DNA reads TGTGCCAGCAGACGGACAGGGGATAGTGAAAAACTGTTTTTT. The V gene is TRBV7-9, the J gene TRBJ1-4; 9 nucleotides align to TRBD1. CDR1 is SEHNR, CDR2 FQNEAQ, per germline (reference sequence). V was clipped by 6 bases and J by 7 bases; unmatched bases: 6. The CDR3 has 14 amino acids.

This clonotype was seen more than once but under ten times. CDR3 coding DNA: TGTGCCAGCAGCTTGGGACTCCTTGTTTACAATGAGCAGTTCTTC. Translated: CASSLGLLVYNEQFF. The chain links TRBV7-9 to TRBJ2-1, with D possibly matching TRBD2 (6 bases). Germline V lookup: CDR1 SEHNR, CDR2 FQNEAQ (reference sequence). The length of the CDR3 is 15 residues. V lost 3 bases and J 4 bases, leaving 13 bases between the germline ends.

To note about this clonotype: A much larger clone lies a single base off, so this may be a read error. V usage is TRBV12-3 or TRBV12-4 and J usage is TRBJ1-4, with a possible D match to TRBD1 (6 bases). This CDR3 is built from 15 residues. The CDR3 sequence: CASSPWTATNEELFF. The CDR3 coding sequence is TGTGCCAGCAGTCCCTGGACAGCAACTAATGAAGAACTGTTTTTT.

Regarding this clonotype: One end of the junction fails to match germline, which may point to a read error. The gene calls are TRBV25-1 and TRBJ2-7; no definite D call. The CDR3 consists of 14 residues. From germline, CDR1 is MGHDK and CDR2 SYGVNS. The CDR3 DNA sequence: TGTGCCAGCAGTGAATCCGGCATGACCTACGGGCAGTACTTC. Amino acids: CASSESGMTYGQYF.

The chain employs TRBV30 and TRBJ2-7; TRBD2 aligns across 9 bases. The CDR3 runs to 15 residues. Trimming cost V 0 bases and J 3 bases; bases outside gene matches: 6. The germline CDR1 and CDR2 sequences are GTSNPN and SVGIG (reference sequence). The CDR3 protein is CAWSVISGSYYEQYF. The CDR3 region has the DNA TGTGCCTGGAGTGTAATTAGCGGGAGCTACTACGAGCAGTACTTC.

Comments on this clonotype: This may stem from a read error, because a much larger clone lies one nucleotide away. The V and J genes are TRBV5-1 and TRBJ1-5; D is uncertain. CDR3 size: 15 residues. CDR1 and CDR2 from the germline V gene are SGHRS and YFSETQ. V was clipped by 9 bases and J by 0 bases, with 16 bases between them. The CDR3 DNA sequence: TGCGCCAACAAGGACCTTCCGACTAGCAATCAGCCCCAGCATTTT. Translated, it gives CANKDLPTSNQPQHF.

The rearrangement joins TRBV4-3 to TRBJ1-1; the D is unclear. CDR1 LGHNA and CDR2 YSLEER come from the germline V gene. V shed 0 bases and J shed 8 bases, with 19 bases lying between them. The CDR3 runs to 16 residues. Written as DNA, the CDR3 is TGCGCCAGCAGCCAAGATTTTGGCCTCTCGACAACCGAAGCTTTCTTT. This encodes CASSQDFGLSTTEAFF.